These T cell receptor beta chains were read from a single sample in a study of coeliac disease. Assay used: immunoSEQ multiplex PCR; TCRdb lists only in-frame clones, some missing. Altogether under 2,500 clones are present, around 62% being singletons, with the ten largest covering 24%. The specimen was intraepithelial lymphocytes from the gut. These receptors all come from a woman aged 70-85 years with celiac disease on a gluten-free diet. Each CDR3 is given with its conserved first and last residue. The order of the fields is clone size, D gene, J gene, V gene, CDR3 protein, CDR3 DNA. D genes are given only for firm matches. Expanded clones are given a class, and other clones once, few, many or no size at all.

clone_size: -; d_call: TRBD1; j_call: TRBJ2-5; v_call: TRBV28; cdr3_aa: CASNPDRVMQETQYF; cdr3_nt: TGTGCCAGCAACCCCGACAGGGTTATGCAAGAGACCCAGTACTTC
clone_size: -; d_call: -; j_call: TRBJ1-1; v_call: TRBV19; cdr3_aa: CASSSGVGNTEAFF; cdr3_nt: TGTGCCAGTAGCAGCGGGGTGGGGAACACTGAAGCTTTCTTT
clone_size: -; d_call: TRBD1; j_call: TRBJ1-6; v_call: TRBV6-5; cdr3_aa: CASSNRGHNSPLHF; cdr3_nt: TGTGCCAGCAGTAACAGGGGGCATAATTCACCCCTCCACTTT
clone_size: -; d_call: -; j_call: TRBJ1-5; v_call: TRBV4-1; cdr3_aa: CASSQDQVWVQPQHF; cdr3_nt: TGCGCCAGCAGCCAAGATCAGGTTTGGGTTCAGCCCCAGCATTTT
clone_size: -; d_call: -; j_call: TRBJ1-6; v_call: TRBV7-2; cdr3_aa: CASSLRGSYNSPLHF; cdr3_nt: TGTGCCAGCAGCTTACGGGGGTCCTATAATTCACCCCTCCACTTT
clone_size: -; d_call: TRBD2; j_call: TRBJ2-3; v_call: TRBV10-3; cdr3_aa: CAIGGGATDTQYF; cdr3_nt: TGTGCCATCGGCGGGGGGGCCACAGATACGCAGTATTTT
clone_size: -; d_call: -; j_call: TRBJ2-1; v_call: TRBV6-1; cdr3_aa: CASSALGESFF; cdr3_nt: TGTGCCAGCAGTGCCCTCGGGGAATCTTTCTTC
clone_size: -; d_call: TRBD2; j_call: TRBJ2-1; v_call: TRBV6-5; cdr3_aa: CASSRTSGGPREQFF; cdr3_nt: TGTGCCAGCAGCCGGACTAGCGGGGGGCCCCGGGAGCAGTTCTTC
clone_size: -; d_call: -; j_call: TRBJ2-5; v_call: TRBV6-5; cdr3_aa: CASSPRWGPETQYF; cdr3_nt: TGTGCCAGCAGCCCCCGTTGGGGCCCAGAGACCCAGTACTTC
clone_size: -; d_call: -; j_call: TRBJ1-2; v_call: TRBV2; cdr3_aa: CASSPTGRAGYGYTF; cdr3_nt: TGTGCCAGCAGTCCTACCGGAAGAGCGGGGTATGGCTACACCTTC
clone_size: -; d_call: TRBD1; j_call: TRBJ1-5; v_call: TRBV29-1; cdr3_aa: CSVSRGFNQPQHF; cdr3_nt: TGCAGCGTAAGCAGGGGGTTCAATCAGCCCCAGCATTTT
clone_size: -; d_call: -; j_call: TRBJ1-4; v_call: TRBV27; cdr3_aa: CASSLGRGKSTNEKLFF; cdr3_nt: TGTGCCAGCAGTTTAGGTAGGGGGAAGTCAACTAATGAAAAACTGTTTTTT
clone_size: -; d_call: -; j_call: TRBJ1-1; v_call: TRBV15; cdr3_aa: CATSRQRAAGLNTEAFF; cdr3_nt: TGTGCCACCAGCAGACAAAGGGCAGCGGGCTTGAACACTGAAGCTTTCTTT
clone_size: few; d_call: -; j_call: TRBJ1-2; v_call: TRBV5-6; cdr3_aa: CASIKRGRDNYGYTF; cdr3_nt: TGTGCCAGCATCAAAAGAGGGAGGGACAACTATGGCTACACCTTC
clone_size: -; d_call: TRBD1; j_call: TRBJ1-1; v_call: TRBV29-1; cdr3_aa: CSALTGAENTEAFF; cdr3_nt: TGCAGCGCATTGACAGGGGCCGAGAACACTGAAGCTTTCTTT
clone_size: -; d_call: -; j_call: TRBJ2-5; v_call: TRBV5-4; cdr3_aa: CASSPQGHETQYF; cdr3_nt: TGTGCCAGCAGCCCGCAGGGGCACGAGACCCAGTACTTC
clone_size: few; d_call: -; j_call: TRBJ2-5; v_call: TRBV10-3; cdr3_aa: CAISDQAFKETQYF; cdr3_nt: TGTGCCATCAGCGATCAAGCCTTTAAGGAGACCCAGTACTTC
clone_size: -; d_call: TRBD1; j_call: TRBJ2-2; v_call: TRBV28; cdr3_aa: CASSLVGQGMGDTGELFF; cdr3_nt: TGTGCCAGCAGTTTAGTGGGACAGGGAATGGGTGACACCGGGGAGCTGTTTTTT
clone_size: -; d_call: TRBD1; j_call: TRBJ2-7; v_call: TRBV28; cdr3_aa: CASRTNRGFQVEQYF; cdr3_nt: TGTGCCAGCAGGACAAACAGGGGATTTCAGGTGGAGCAGTACTTC
clone_size: -; d_call: TRBD1; j_call: TRBJ2-7; v_call: TRBV28; cdr3_aa: CASSFGRGYKNF; cdr3_nt: TGTGCCAGCAGTTTTGGCAGGGGGTACAAGAACTTC
clone_size: -; d_call: TRBD2; j_call: TRBJ2-1; v_call: TRBV7-2; cdr3_aa: CASSISGMDYNEQFF; cdr3_nt: TGTGCCAGCAGCATAAGCGGGATGGATTACAATGAGCAGTTCTTC
clone_size: -; d_call: -; j_call: TRBJ1-1; v_call: TRBV4-1; cdr3_aa: CASSQEADSTNTEAFF; cdr3_nt: TGCGCCAGCAGCCAAGAGGCGGACAGCACGAACACTGAAGCTTTCTTT
clone_size: -; d_call: TRBD1; j_call: TRBJ2-5; v_call: TRBV7-9; cdr3_aa: CASSLGGTGRGSETQYF; cdr3_nt: TGTGCCAGCAGCTTAGGCGGGACAGGGAGAGGGTCGGAGACCCAGTACTTC
clone_size: -; d_call: TRBD1; j_call: TRBJ1-2; v_call: TRBV9; cdr3_aa: CASSGWVRTGGYGYTF; cdr3_nt: TGTGCCAGCAGCGGATGGGTCCGGACAGGGGGCTATGGCTACACCTTC
clone_size: -; d_call: -; j_call: TRBJ2-7; v_call: TRBV30; cdr3_aa: CAWGALGFGQYF; cdr3_nt: TGTGCCTGGGGGGCGCTGGGGTTTGGGCAGTACTTC
clone_size: once; d_call: TRBD1; j_call: TRBJ1-6; v_call: TRBV5-4; cdr3_aa: CASSLAQGDSPLHF; cdr3_nt: TGTGCCAGCAGCTTAGCGCAGGGGGATTCACCCCTCCACTTT
clone_size: -; d_call: TRBD1; j_call: TRBJ2-5; v_call: TRBV7-6; cdr3_aa: CASSLRQGETQYF; cdr3_nt: TGTGCCAGCAGCTTAAGACAGGGCGAGACCCAGTACTTC
clone_size: -; d_call: TRBD2; j_call: TRBJ2-3; v_call: TRBV9; cdr3_aa: CASSVDLWGGTDTQYF; cdr3_nt: TGTGCCAGCAGCGTAGATCTTTGGGGGGGAACAGATACGCAGTATTTT
clone_size: -; d_call: -; j_call: TRBJ2-3; v_call: TRBV10-3; cdr3_aa: CAISVGVSTDTQYF; cdr3_nt: TGTGCCATCAGTGTTGGAGTCAGCACAGATACGCAGTATTTT
clone_size: once; d_call: TRBD2; j_call: TRBJ2-1; v_call: TRBV4-3; cdr3_aa: CASSQTSVHEQFF; cdr3_nt: TGCGCCAGCAGCCAAACTAGCGTCCATGAGCAGTTCTTC
clone_size: -; d_call: TRBD2; j_call: TRBJ2-7; v_call: TRBV5-1; cdr3_aa: CASSWGLAGPETYEQYF; cdr3_nt: TGCGCCAGCAGCTGGGGACTAGCGGGGCCAGAAACCTACGAGCAGTACTTC
clone_size: -; d_call: TRBD1; j_call: TRBJ1-2; v_call: TRBV19; cdr3_aa: CASSMGQGAAYGYTF; cdr3_nt: TGTGCCAGTAGTATGGGGCAGGGGGCAGCCTATGGCTACACCTTC
clone_size: -; d_call: -; j_call: TRBJ1-1; v_call: TRBV7-2; cdr3_aa: CASTLPGTEAFF; cdr3_nt: TGTGCCAGCACCCTCCCGGGAACTGAAGCTTTCTTT
clone_size: few; d_call: TRBD2; j_call: TRBJ2-1; v_call: TRBV29-1; cdr3_aa: CSVPSGRINNEQFF; cdr3_nt: TGCAGCGTTCCTAGCGGGAGAATTAACAATGAGCAGTTCTTC
clone_size: large; d_call: -; j_call: TRBJ2-2; v_call: TRBV7-7; cdr3_aa: CASSPGLNTGELFF; cdr3_nt: TGTGCTAGCAGCCCCGGACTGAACACCGGGGAGCTGTTTTTT
clone_size: few; d_call: -; j_call: TRBJ1-2; v_call: TRBV28; cdr3_aa: CASSLLEYGYTF; cdr3_nt: TGTGCCAGCAGTTTATTGGAGTATGGCTACACCTTC
clone_size: -; d_call: -; j_call: TRBJ1-2; v_call: TRBV6-1; cdr3_aa: CASSVGGLYGYTF; cdr3_nt: TGTGCCAGCAGTGTAGGGGGTCTCTATGGCTACACCTTC
clone_size: -; d_call: TRBD1; j_call: TRBJ1-2; v_call: TRBV2; cdr3_aa: CASSEGTGTAYTF; cdr3_nt: TGTGCCAGCAGTGAAGGGACAGGGACAGCATACACCTTC
clone_size: few; d_call: TRBD1; j_call: TRBJ1-5; v_call: TRBV11-3; cdr3_aa: CASSPGTGGNQPQHF; cdr3_nt: TGTGCCAGCAGCCCTGGGACAGGGGGCAATCAGCCCCAGCATTTT
clone_size: -; d_call: -; j_call: TRBJ2-3; v_call: TRBV15; cdr3_aa: CATSRVGADTQYF; cdr3_nt: TGTGCCACCAGCAGAGTAGGGGCAGATACGCAGTATTTT
clone_size: -; d_call: TRBD1; j_call: TRBJ2-1; v_call: TRBV5-1; cdr3_aa: CASSWNPPGTGPDEQFF; cdr3_nt: TGCGCCAGCAGCTGGAACCCTCCCGGGACAGGGCCGGATGAGCAGTTCTTC
clone_size: -; d_call: -; j_call: TRBJ1-4; v_call: TRBV7-9; cdr3_aa: CASGAWDNEKLFF; cdr3_nt: TGTGCCAGCGGGGCGTGGGATAATGAAAAACTGTTTTTT